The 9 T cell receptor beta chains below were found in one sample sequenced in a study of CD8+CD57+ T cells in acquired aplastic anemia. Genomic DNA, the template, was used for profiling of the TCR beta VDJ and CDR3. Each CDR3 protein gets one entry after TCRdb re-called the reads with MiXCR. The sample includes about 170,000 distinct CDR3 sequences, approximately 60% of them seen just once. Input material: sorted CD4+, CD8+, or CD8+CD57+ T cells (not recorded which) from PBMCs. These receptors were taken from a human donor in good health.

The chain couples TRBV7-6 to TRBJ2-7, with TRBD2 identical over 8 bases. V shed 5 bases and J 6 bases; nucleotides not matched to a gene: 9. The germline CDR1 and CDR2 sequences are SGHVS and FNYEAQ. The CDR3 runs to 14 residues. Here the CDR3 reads CASSAPGGAGEQYF. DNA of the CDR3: TGTGCCAGCAGCGCGCCGGGGGGGGCAGGCGAGCAGTACTTC. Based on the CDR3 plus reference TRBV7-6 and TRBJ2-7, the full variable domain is GAGVSQSPRYKVTKRGQDVALRCDPISGHVSLYWYRQALGQGPEFLTYFNYEAQQDKSGLPNDRFSAERPEGSISTLTIQRTEQRDSAMYRCASSAPGGAGEQYFGPGTRLTVT.

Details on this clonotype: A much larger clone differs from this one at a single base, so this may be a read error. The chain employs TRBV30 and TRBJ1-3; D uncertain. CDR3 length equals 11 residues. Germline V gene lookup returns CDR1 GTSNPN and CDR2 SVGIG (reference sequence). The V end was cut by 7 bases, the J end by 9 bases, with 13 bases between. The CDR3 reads CASEIRSTIYF. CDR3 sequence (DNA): TGTGCCTCCGAGATTCGGAGCACCATATATTTT.

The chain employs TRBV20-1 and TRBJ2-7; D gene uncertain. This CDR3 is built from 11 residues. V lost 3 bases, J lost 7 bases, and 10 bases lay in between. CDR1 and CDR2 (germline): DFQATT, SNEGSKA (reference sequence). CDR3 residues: CSASMAREQYF. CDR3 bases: TGCAGTGCTAGTATGGCTCGGGAGCAGTACTTC.

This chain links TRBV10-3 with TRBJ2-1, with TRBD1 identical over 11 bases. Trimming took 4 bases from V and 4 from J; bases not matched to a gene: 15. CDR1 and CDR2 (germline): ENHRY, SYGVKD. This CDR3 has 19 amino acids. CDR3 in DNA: TGTGCCATCAGTGCTAGAGAGGACAGGGGGCCCGGGTCGTACAATGAGCAGTTCTTC. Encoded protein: CAISAREDRGPGSYNEQFF.

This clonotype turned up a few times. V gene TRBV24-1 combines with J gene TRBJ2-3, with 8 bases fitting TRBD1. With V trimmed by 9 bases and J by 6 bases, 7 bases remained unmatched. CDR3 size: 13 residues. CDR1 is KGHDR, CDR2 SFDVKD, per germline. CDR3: CATLTGARDTQYF. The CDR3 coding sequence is TGTGCCACCCTGACAGGGGCGAGGGATACGCAGTATTTT.

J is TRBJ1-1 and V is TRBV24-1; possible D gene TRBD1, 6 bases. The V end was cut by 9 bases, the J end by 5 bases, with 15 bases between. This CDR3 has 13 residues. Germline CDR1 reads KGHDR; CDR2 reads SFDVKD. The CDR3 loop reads CATQEGGGTEAFF. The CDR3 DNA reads TGTGCCACCCAAGAGGGGGGAGGGACTGAAGCTTTCTTT.

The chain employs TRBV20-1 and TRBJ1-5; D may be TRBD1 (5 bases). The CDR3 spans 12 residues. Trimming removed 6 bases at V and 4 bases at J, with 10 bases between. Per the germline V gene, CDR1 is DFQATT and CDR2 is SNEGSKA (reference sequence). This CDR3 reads CSAGVPNQPQHF. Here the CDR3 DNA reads TGCAGTGCGGGGGTACCAAATCAGCCCCAGCATTTT.

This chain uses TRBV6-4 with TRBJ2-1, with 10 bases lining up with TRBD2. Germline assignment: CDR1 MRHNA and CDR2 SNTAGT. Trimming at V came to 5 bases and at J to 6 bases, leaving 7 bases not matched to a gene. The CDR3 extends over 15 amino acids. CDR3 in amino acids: CASSQLAGEGNEQFF. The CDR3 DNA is TGTGCCAGCAGTCAGCTAGCGGGAGAAGGCAATGAGCAGTTCTTC.

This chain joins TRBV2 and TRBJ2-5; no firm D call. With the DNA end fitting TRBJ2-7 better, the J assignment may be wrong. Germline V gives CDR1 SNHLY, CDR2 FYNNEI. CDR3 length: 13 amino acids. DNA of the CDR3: TGTGCCAGCAGCCACCCGGCTCCCTCCGAGCAGTACTTC. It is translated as CASSHPAPSEQYF.